This TCR beta chain is from a study of shared T cell receptors in the human thymus. This table comes from immunoSEQ multiplex PCR, and its TCRdb copy is limited to in-frame clones, with some not included. The top ten hold about 0.012% of the sample, which has 450,000 to 650,000 clones, approximately 78% seen once. This clone was counted once. CDR1 and CDR2 (germline): LGHNA, YNFKEQ. Trimming stripped 4 bases from V and 9 bases from J, with 10 bases between. This CDR3 is 12 amino acids long. This sample was also put to use in a study of human thymus T cells. As that report states: Within thymic and blood repertoires, V and J gene usage appeared to be biased.

The receptor was derived from a boy less than two years old with a congenital heart defect. The sample comprised thymocytes. The V and J genes are TRBV4-2 and TRBJ2-1; a weak D match, TRBD2 (5 bases). In DNA, the CDR3 is TGTGCCAGCAGCCGACTTGGAGGTGAGCAGTTCTTC. Its translation is CASSRLGGEQFF.